This T cell receptor (beta chain) was documented in a study of CD8 T cells in Susac syndrome. Study-wide points: A relatively small number of individuals underwent TCR sequencing and HLA analysis.

With random hexamers, reverse transcription was performed on roughly 0.45 to 1 ug of RNA. Coverage of TCR beta CDR3 amplification by immunoSEQ multiplex PCR extended to 54 Vbeta and 13 Jbeta. TCRdb re-derived calls from the immunoSEQ multiplex PCR reads in MiXCR, one entry per CDR3 protein. Of fewer than 150,000 distinct CDR3 sequences in the sample, more than 75% were seen once. Concerning this clonotype: The antigen remains unidentified.

V dropped 1 base and J dropped 7 bases, with 7 bases sitting between them. The CDR3 is 12 amino acids. TCR beta from blood CD8+ and CD4+ T cells was sequenced. Relapsing-remitting disease, either stable or active, was present in the treatment-naive patients who were the multiple sclerosis controls. The sequence derives from a human donor with multiple sclerosis. V gene TRBV12-3 or TRBV12-4 combines with J gene TRBJ1-1; no clear D gene. Sequencing input: CD8+ T cells from PBMCs. CDR3 sequence (DNA): TGTGCCAGCAGTTTAGGGGGTTATGAAGCTTTCTTT. Protein: CASSLGGYEAFF.